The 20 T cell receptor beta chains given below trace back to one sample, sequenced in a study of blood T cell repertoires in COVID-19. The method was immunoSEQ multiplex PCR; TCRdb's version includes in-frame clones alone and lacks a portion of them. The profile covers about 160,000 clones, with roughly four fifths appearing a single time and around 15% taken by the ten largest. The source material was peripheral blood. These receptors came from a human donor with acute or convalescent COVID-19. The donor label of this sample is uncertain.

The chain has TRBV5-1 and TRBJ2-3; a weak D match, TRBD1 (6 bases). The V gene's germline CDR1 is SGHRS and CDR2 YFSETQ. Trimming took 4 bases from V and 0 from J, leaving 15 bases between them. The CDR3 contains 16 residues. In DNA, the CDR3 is TGCGCCAGCAGCGTGACAGGTCAACCTAGCACAGATACGCAGTATTTT. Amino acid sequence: CASSVTGQPSTDTQYF.

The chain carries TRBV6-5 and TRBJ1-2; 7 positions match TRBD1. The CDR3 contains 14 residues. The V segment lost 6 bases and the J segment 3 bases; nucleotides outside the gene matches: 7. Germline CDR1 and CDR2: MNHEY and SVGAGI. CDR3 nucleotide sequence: TGTGCCAGCAGGATACGTCAGGGGGACTATGGCTACACCTTC. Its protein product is CASRIRQGDYGYTF.

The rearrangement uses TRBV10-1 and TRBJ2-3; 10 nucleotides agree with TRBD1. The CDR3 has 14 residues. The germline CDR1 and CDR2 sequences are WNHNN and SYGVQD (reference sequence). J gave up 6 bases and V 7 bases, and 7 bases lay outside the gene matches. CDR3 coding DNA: TGCGCCAGCAACCGGGACAGGGGTTCCGATACGCAGTATTTT. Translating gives CASNRDRGSDTQYF.

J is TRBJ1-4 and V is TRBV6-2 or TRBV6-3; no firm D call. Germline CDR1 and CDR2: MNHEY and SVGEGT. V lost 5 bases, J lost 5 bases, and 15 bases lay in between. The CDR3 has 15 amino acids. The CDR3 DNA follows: TGTGCCAGCAGTAACCCAGAGGCGGCGAATGAAAAACTGTTTTTT. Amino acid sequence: CASSNPEAANEKLFF.

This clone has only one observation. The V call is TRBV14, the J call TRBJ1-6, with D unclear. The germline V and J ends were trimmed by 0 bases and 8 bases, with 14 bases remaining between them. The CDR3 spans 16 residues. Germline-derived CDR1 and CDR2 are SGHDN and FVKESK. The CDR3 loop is CASSQDPGMGHSPLHF. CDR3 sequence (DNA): TGTGCCAGCAGCCAAGATCCCGGAATGGGCCATTCACCCCTCCACTTT.

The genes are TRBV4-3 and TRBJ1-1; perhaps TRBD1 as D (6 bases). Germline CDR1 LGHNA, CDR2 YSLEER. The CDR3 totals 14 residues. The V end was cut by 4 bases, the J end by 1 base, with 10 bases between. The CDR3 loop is CASSPGAGNTEAFF. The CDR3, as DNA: TGCGCCAGCAGCCCAGGGGCAGGGAACACTGAAGCTTTCTTT.

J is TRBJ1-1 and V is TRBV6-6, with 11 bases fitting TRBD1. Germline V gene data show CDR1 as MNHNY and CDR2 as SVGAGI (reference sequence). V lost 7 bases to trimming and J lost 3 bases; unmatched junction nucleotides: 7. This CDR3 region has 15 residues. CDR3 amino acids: CASNMGQGGDTEAFF. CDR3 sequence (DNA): TGTGCCAGCAACATGGGACAGGGGGGGGACACTGAAGCTTTCTTT.

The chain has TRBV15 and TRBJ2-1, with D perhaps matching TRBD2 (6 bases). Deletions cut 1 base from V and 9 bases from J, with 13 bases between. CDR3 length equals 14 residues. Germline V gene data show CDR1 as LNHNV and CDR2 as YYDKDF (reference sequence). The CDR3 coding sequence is TGTGCCACCAGCAGAGTTACTAGCTGGGGTGAGCAGTTCTTC. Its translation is CATSRVTSWGEQFF. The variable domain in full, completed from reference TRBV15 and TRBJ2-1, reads DAMVIQNPRYQVTQFGKPVTLSCSQTLNHNVMYWYQQKSSQAPKLLFHYYDKDFNNEADTPDNFQSRRPNTSFCFLDIRSPGLGDTAMYLCATSRVTSWGEQFFGPGTRLTVL.

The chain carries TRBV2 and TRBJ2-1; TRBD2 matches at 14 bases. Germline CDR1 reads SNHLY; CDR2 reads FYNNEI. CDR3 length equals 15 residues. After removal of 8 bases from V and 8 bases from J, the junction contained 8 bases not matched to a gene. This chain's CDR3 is CASGTSGGGLYEQFF. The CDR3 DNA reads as TGTGCCAGCGGGACTAGCGGGGGTGGGCTGTATGAGCAGTTCTTC.

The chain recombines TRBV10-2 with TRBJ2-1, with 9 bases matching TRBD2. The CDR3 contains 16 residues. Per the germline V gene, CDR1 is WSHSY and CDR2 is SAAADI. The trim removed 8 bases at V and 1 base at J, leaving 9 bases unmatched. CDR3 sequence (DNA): TGCGCCAGCGGGGGGGCTAGCGGGGTATCCTACAATGAGCAGTTCTTC. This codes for CASGGASGVSYNEQFF.

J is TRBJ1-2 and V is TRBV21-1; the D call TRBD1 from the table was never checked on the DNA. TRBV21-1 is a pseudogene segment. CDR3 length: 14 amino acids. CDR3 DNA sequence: TGTGCCAGCAGCAAAATGGGCGCAAACTATGGCTACACCTTC. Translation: CASSKMGANYGYTF.

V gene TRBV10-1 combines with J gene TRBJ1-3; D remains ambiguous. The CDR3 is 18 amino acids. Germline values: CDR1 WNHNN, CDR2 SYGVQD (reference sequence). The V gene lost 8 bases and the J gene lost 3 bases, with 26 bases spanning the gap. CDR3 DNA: TGCGCCAGCTCGTTGACCGGGGTCCCAACAGATATTGGAAACACCATATATTTT. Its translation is CASSLTGVPTDIGNTIYF.

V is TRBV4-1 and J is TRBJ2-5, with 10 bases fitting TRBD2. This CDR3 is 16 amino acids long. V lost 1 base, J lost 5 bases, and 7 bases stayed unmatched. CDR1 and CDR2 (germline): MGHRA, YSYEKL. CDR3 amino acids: CASSQGLAGAGETQYF. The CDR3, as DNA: TGCGCCAGCAGCCAAGGCCTAGCGGGGGCCGGGGAGACCCAGTACTTC.

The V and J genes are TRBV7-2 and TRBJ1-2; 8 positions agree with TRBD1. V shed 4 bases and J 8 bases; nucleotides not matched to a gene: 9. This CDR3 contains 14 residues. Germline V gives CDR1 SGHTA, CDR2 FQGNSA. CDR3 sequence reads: CASSSLTGGLGYTF. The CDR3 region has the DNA TGTGCCAGCAGCTCGCTCACAGGGGGACTGGGCTACACCTTC.

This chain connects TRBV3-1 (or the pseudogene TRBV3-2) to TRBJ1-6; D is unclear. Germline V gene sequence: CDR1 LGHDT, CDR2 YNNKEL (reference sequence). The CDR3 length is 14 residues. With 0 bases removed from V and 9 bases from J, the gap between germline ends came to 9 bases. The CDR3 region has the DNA TGTGCCAGCAGCCAAGATCCCGGGAGTTCACCCCTCCACTTT. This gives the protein CASSQDPGSSPLHF.

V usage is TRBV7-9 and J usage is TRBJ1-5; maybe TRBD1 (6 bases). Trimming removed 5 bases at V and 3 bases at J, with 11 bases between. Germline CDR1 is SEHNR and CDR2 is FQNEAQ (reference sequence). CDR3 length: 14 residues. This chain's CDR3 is CASSPAGANQPQHF. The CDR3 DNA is TGTGCCAGCAGCCCGGCAGGGGCCAATCAGCCCCAGCATTTT.

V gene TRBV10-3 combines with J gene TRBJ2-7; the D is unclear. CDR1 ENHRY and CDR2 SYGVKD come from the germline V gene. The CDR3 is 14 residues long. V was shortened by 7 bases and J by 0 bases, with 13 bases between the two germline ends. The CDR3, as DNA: TGTGCCATCAAGACGACACAAAGCTCCTACGAGCAGTACTTC. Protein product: CAIKTTQSSYEQYF.

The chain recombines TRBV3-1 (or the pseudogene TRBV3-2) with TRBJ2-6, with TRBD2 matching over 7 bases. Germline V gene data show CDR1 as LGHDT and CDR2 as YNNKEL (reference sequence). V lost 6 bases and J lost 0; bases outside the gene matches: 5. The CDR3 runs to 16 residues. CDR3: CASRTTGGSGANVLTF. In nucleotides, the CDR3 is TGTGCCAGCAGAACGACGGGAGGCTCTGGGGCCAACGTCCTGACTTTC.

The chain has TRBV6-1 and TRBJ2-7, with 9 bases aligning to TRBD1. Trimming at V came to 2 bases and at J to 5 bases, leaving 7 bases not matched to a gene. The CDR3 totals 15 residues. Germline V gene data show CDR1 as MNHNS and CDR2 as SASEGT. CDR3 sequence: CASSESGTGFDEQYF. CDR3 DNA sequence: TGTGCCAGCAGTGAATCAGGGACAGGGTTCGACGAGCAGTACTTC.

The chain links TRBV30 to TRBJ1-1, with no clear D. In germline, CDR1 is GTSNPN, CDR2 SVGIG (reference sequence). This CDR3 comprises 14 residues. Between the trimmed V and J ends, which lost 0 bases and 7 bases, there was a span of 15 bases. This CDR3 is CAWSVQRPSDEAFF. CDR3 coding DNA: TGTGCCTGGAGTGTACAGCGGCCGTCCGATGAAGCTTTCTTT. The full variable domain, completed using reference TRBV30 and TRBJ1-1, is SQTIHQWPATLVQPVGSPLSLECTVEGTSNPNLYWYRQAAGRGLQLLFYSVGIGQISSEVPQNLSASRPQDRQFILSSKKLLLSDSGFYLCAWSVQRPSDEAFFGQGTRLTVV.